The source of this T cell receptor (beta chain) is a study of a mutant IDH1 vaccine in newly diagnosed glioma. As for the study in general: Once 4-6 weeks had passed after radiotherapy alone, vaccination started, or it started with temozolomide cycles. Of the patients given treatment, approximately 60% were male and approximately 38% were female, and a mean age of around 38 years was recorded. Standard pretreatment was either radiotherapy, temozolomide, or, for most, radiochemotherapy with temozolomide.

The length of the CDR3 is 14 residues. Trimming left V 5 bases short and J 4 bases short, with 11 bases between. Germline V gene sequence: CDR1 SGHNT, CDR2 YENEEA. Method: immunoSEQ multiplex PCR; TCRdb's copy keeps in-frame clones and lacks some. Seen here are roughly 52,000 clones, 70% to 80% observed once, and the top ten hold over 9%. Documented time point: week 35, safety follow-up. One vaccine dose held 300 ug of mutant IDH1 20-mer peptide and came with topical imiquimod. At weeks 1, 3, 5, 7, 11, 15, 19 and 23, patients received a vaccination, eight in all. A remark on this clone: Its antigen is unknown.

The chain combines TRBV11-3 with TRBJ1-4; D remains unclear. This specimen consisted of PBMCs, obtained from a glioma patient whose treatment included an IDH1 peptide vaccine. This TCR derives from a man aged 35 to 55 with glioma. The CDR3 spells CASSPGVNNEKLFF. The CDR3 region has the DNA TGTGCCAGCAGCCCCGGAGTGAATAATGAAAAACTGTTTTTT.